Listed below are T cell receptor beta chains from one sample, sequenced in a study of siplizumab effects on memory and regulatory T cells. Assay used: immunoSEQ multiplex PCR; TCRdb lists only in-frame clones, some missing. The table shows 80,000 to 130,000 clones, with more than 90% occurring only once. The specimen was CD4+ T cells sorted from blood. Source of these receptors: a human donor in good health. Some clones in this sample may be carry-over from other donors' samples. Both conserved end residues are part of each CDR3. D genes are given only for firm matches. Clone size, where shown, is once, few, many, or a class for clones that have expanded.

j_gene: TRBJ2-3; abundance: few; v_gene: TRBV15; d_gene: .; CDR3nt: TGTGCCTCGTCTCCGAGCACAGATACGCAGTATTTT; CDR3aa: CASSPSTDTQYF
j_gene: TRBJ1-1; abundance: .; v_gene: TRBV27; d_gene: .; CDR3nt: TGTGCCAGCAGTTTATCTTCGAGGAACACTGAAGCTTTCTTT; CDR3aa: CASSLSSRNTEAFF
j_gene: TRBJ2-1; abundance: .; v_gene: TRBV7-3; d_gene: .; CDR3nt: TGTGCCAGCAGCTTAAGTTGGGGTCAGGCGGGTGAGCAGTTCTTC; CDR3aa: CASSLSWGQAGEQFF
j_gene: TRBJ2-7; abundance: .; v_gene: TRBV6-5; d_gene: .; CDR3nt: TGTGCCAGTTACGGCGGCGGAACCTACGAGCAGTACTTC; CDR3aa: CASYGGGTYEQYF
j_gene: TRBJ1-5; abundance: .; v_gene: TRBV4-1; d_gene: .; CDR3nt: TGCGCCAGCAGCCAAGATATCGGTAGGTCTGCAATGCATTTT; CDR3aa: CASSQDIGRSAMHF
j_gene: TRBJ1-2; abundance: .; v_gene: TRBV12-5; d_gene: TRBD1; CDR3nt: TGTGCTAGTGGTAGACAGGGGGCGGGTGGCTACACCTTC; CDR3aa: CASGRQGAGGYTF
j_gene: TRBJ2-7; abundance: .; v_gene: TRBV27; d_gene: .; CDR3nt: TGTGCCAGCAGTTCGGGACGGGTGTCCTACGAGCAGTACTTC; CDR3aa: CASSSGRVSYEQYF
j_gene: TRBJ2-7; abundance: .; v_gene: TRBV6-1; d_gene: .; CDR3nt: TGTGCCAGCAGTGAAGACGACGGGAGTTGGTACGAGCAGTACTTC; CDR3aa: CASSEDDGSWYEQYF
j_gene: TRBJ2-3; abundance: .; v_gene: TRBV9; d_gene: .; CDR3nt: TGTGCCAGCAGCGTAGTGGGAGAAGCAGATACGCAGTATTTT; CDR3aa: CASSVVGEADTQYF
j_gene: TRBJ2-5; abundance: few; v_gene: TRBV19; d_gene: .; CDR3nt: TGTGCCAGTAGTATAGGGCGGGTAACTAAAGAGACCCAGTACTTC; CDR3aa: CASSIGRVTKETQYF
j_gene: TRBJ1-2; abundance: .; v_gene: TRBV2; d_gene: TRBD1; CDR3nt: TGTGCCAGCGTTAAAGCAACAGGGGCAAGTAGAGGCTACACCTTC; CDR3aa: CASVKATGASRGYTF
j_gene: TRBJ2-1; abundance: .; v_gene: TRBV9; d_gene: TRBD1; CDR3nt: TGTGCCAGCAGCCCCGGACAGGGGACCCACAATGAGCAGTTCTTC; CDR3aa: CASSPGQGTHNEQFF
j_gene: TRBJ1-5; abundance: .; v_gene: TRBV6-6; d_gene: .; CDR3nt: TGTGCCAGCGGCAATACGGGTGGGCGGACCAATCAGCCCCAGCATTTT; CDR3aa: CASGNTGGRTNQPQHF
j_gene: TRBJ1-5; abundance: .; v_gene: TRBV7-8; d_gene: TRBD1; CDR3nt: TGTGCCAGCAGCTCCGGGACAGTTAGCAATCAGCCCCAGCATTTT; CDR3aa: CASSSGTVSNQPQHF
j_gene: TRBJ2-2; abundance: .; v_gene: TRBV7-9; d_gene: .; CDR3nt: TGTGCCAGCAGCCCCCTCAATCAACATCTGACCGGGGAGCTGTTTTTT; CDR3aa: CASSPLNQHLTGELFF
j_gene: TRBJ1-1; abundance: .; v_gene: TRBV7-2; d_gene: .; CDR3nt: TGTGCCAGCACGCGACAGTTGATGAACACTGAAGCTTTCTTT; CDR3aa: CASTRQLMNTEAFF
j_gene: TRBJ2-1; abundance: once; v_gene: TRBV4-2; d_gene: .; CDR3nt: TGTGCCAGCAGCCAAGATCGGGCCTATGAGCTCTACAATGAGCAGTTCTTC; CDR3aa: CASSQDRAYELYNEQFF
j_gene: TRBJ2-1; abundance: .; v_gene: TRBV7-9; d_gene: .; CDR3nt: TGTGCCAGCAGCATGGGGAGCCCTACCCACTACAATGAGCAGTTCTTC; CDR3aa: CASSMGSPTHYNEQFF
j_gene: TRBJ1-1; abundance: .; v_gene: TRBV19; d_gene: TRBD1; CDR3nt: TGTGCCAGTAGTGGGACAGCGAACACTGAAGCTTTCTTT; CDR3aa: CASSGTANTEAFF
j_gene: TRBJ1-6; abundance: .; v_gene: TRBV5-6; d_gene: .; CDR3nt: TGTGCCAGTACAATTCGGGGCCGCGTTAATTCACCCCTCCACTTT; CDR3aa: CASTIRGRVNSPLHF
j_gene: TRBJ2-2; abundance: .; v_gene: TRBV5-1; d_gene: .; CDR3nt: TGCGCCAGCCTGGGCAGTATTTTCAACACCGGGGAGCTGTTTTTT; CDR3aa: CASLGSIFNTGELFF
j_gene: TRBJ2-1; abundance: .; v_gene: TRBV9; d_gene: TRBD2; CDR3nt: TGTGCCAGCAGCGTAGTCTCTAGCGGGGATTACAATGAGCAGTTCTTC; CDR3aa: CASSVVSSGDYNEQFF
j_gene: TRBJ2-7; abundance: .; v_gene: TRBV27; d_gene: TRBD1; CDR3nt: TGTGCCAGCAGTTCCGGGACAGGGGACCCCATCTACGAGCAGTACTTC; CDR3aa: CASSSGTGDPIYEQYF
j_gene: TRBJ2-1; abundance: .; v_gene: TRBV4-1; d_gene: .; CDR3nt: TGCGCCAGCAGCCAATTGACTTCCACCACCTCCTACAATGAGCAGTTCTTC; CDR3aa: CASSQLTSTTSYNEQFF
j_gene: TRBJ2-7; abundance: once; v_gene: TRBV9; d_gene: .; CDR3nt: TGTGCCAGCAGCGTAGCGGCCCCTTCAGTCTACGAGCAGTACTTC; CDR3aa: CASSVAAPSVYEQYF
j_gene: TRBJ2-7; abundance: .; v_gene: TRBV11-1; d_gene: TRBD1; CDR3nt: TGTGCCAGCAGCCTAAGGACAGGGTTATACGAGCAGTACTTC; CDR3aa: CASSLRTGLYEQYF
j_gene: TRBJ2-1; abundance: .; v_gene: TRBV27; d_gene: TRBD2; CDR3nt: TGTGCCAGCAGTTTCCACCGGACTAGCGGGAGATACAATGAGCAGTTCTTC; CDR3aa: CASSFHRTSGRYNEQFF
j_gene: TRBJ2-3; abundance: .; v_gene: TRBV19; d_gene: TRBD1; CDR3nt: TGTGCCAGTAGTATTACTAGAGGGGGCACAACTAGCACAGATACGCAGTATTTT; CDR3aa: CASSITRGGTTSTDTQYF
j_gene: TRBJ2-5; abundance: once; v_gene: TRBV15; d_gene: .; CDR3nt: TGTGCCACCAGCAGAGATCTTGCAGGGGTAGAGACCCAGTACTTC; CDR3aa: CATSRDLAGVETQYF
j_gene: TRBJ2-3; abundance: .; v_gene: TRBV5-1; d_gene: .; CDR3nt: TGCGCCAGCAGCCCCCATAGCACAGATACGCAGTATTTT; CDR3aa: CASSPHSTDTQYF
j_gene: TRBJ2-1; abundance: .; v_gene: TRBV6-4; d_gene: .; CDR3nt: TGTGCCAGCAGTGACTCACTAGCCCAGCCCAAGTTCTTC; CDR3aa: CASSDSLAQPKFF
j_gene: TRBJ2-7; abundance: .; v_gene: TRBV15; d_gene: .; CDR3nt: TGTGCCACCAGCAGAGATTTAGGCTACGAGCAGTACTTC; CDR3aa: CATSRDLGYEQYF
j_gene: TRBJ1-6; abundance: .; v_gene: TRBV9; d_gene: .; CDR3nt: TGTGCCAGCAGCAAAGGACAGCCATCTAATTCACCCCTCCACTTT; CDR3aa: CASSKGQPSNSPLHF
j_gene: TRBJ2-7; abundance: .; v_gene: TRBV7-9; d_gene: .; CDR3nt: TGTGCCAGCAGCTTGGGGGGAACCCTCCGCTACGAGCAGTACTTC; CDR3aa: CASSLGGTLRYEQYF
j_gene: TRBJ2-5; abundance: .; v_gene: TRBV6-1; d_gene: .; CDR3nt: TGTGCCAGCAGTCGGGACAACCAGTACCAAGAGACCCAGTACTTC; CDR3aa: CASSRDNQYQETQYF
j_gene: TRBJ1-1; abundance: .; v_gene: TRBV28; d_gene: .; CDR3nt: TGTGCCAGCAGTTTCTTGGGCACTGAAGCTTTCTTT; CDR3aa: CASSFLGTEAFF
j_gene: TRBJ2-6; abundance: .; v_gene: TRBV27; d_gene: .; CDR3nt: TGTGCCAGCAGTCCGACTGGGGCCAACGTCCTGACTTTC; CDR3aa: CASSPTGANVLTF
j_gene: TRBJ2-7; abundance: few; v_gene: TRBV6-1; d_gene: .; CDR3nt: TGTGCCACTACCTGGGACCTGGACGGGTACGAGCAGTACTTC; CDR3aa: CATTWDLDGYEQYF
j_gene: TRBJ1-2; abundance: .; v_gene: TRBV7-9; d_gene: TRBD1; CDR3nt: TGTGCCAGCAGCCAACAGGGGAACTATGGCTACACCTTC; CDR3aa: CASSQQGNYGYTF
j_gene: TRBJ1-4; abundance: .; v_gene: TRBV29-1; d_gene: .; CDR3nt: TGCAGCGCCGATACCTATGACAGATACGGTAATGAAAAACTGTTTTTT; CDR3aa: CSADTYDRYGNEKLFF
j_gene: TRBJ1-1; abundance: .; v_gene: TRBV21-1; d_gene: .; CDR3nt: TGTGCCAGCAGCAAACCTGGCAGGGGGCTTATTGACGGAGCTTTCTTT; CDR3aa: CASSKPGRGLIDGAFF
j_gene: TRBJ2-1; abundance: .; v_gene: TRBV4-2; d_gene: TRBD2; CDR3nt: TGTGCCAGCAGCCAAGATCATATGGGGACTAGCGGGATTTTAAGGGCCCCGGAGCAGTTCTTC; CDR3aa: CASSQDHMGTSGILRAPEQFF
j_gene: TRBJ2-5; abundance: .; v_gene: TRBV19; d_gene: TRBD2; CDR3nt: TGTGCCAGTAGGCAGACTAGCGGAGGGACTCAAGAGACCCAGTACTTC; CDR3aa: CASRQTSGGTQETQYF
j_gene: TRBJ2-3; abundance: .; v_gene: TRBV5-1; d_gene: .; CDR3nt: TGCGCCAGCAGCTTGGCCGAGACAGATACGCAGTATTTT; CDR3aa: CASSLAETDTQYF
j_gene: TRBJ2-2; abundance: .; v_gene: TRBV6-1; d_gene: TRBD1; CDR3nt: TGTGCCACCGGGACAGTTACGAACACCGGGGAGCTGTTTTTT; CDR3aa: CATGTVTNTGELFF